This T cell receptor (beta chain) was captured in a study of cytomegalovirus exposure and HLA in healthy donors. Overall study: Caucasian-associated ancestry cluster membership applied to about 77% of 398 genotyped donors.

Both 60 Vbeta primers and 13 Jbeta primers went into the PCR. TCRdb's copy holds only in-frame clones and misses some; the assay was immunoSEQ multiplex PCR. The sample consists of 150,000 or so clones, around 80% of them appearing once. Details on this clone: The antigen is not known.

Study results and caveats: Productive status was seen about 90% or about 30% of the time for most TCR beta V segments in an earlier analysis. Cytomegalovirus-associated TCR beta chains were listed, numbering around 150.

The donors comprised healthy bone marrow donors. This TCR derives from a young man in good health and CMV-seropositive. The sample was PBMCs.

CDR3 DNA sequence: TGTGCCAGCAGCCCCTTAGGACAGGGCAATCAGCCCCAGCATTTT. Translated: CASSPLGQGNQPQHF. The chain joins TRBV27 to TRBJ1-5; 7 bases agree with TRBD1. V dropped 6 bases and J dropped 2; count of bases not matched to a gene: 7. Germline V lookup: CDR1 MNHEY, CDR2 SMNVEV (reference sequence). This CDR3 has 15 amino acids.